These 16 T cell receptor beta chains were sequenced from one sample in a study of graft-versus-host responses after intestinal transplantation (dated by TCRdb to the early 2020s). Libraries were made using the immunoSEQ multiplex PCR assay. The clones in this table, taken by TCRdb from immuneACCESS, are in-frame only. Not every clone is retained; where verified, under half of the shortfall comes from an unresolved V gene, and the cause of the rest is unknown. Within this sample are 80,000 to 90,000 clones, with approximately 92% of them counted one time only. The ten largest make up about 0.3% of the sample. What this sample's time point label stands for: cells obtained before transplantation from donor or recipient. Which antigens these TCRs recognize remains unknown. Sequenced material: unstimulated CD4+ T cells sorted from spleen or lymph node cells, taken before intestinal transplant. The receptors here all came from a human donor who received an intestinal transplant.

V gene TRBV12-5 combines with J gene TRBJ2-2, with D tentatively TRBD1 (5 bases). Germline V gene lookup returns CDR1 LGHNT and CDR2 FRNRAP. The V gene lost 1 base and the J gene lost 14 bases, with 8 bases spanning the gap. CDR3 length equals 11 residues. CDR3 nucleotide sequence: TGTGCTAGTGGTTTGGCAGGGTCCCTGTTTTTT. Its translation: CASGLAGSLFF.

V and J are TRBV6-5 and TRBJ1-5, with TRBD1 matching 8 bases. The ends lost 4 bases at V and 4 bases at J; junction bases unmatched: 9. Germline V gene sequence: CDR1 MNHEY, CDR2 SVGAGI. The CDR3 is made up of 16 amino acids. Written as DNA, the CDR3 is TGTGCCAGCAGTTCTTCAGGGGGCGTGGGGAATCAGCCCCAGCATTTT. Amino acid sequence: CASSSSGGVGNQPQHF.

The chain has TRBV28 and TRBJ2-7; D uncertain. The germline V gene has CDR1 MDHEN and CDR2 SYDVKM. The CDR3 extends over 13 amino acids. V lost 3 bases, J lost 2 bases, and 8 bases lay in between. CDR3 bases: TGTGCCAGCAGTTTGCCCGCCCCCTACGAGCAGTACTTC. Its protein product is CASSLPAPYEQYF.

The gene calls are TRBV4-2 and TRBJ1-5; no clear D. Germline V gene data show CDR1 as LGHNA and CDR2 as YNFKEQ. The V end was cut by 0 bases, the J end by 0 bases, with 6 bases between. This CDR3 has 15 residues. CDR3 sequence (DNA): TGTGCCAGCAGCCAAGAACGGTTTAGCAATCAGCCCCAGCATTTT. It translates to CASSQERFSNQPQHF.

V usage is TRBV6-1 and J usage is TRBJ1-5; possibly TRBD1 for D (5 bases). Between the trimmed V and J ends, which lost 3 bases and 5 bases, there was a span of 14 bases. The V gene's germline CDR1 is MNHNS and CDR2 SASEGT. This CDR3 contains 15 residues. CDR3 amino acids: CASSDRGRADQPQHF. The CDR3 DNA reads TGTGCCAGCAGTGATAGGGGCAGGGCTGATCAGCCCCAGCATTTT.

The chain couples TRBV10-1 to TRBJ2-3, with D perhaps matching TRBD2 (5 bases). The CDR3 totals 15 residues. V was clipped by 0 bases and J by 1 base, with 8 bases between them. CDR1 WNHNN and CDR2 SYGVQD come from the germline V gene (reference sequence). CDR3 region: CASSESGARTDTQYF. The DNA for the CDR3 is TGCGCCAGCAGTGAGTCGGGAGCCCGCACAGATACGCAGTATTTT.

The chain recombines TRBV27 with TRBJ2-3; 10 bases line up with TRBD1. Germline trimming cut 6 bases from V and 6 bases from J; bases unmatched to any gene: 9. Per the germline V gene, CDR1 is MNHEY and CDR2 is SMNVEV (reference sequence). The length of the CDR3 is 15 residues. The CDR3 region is CASRDRGLRSDTQYF. CDR3 nucleotides: TGTGCCAGCAGAGACAGGGGGCTACGTAGTGATACGCAGTATTTT.

This clone was seen just once. The chain employs TRBV28 and TRBJ1-2, with D unclear. CDR1 is MDHEN, CDR2 SYDVKM, per germline. The CDR3 has 11 amino acids. The germline V and J ends were trimmed by 3 bases and 3 bases, with 2 bases remaining between them. CDR3 sequence: CASSLDYGYTF. Written as DNA, the CDR3 is TGTGCCAGCAGTTTGGACTATGGCTACACCTTC.

The chain employs TRBV5-1 and TRBJ2-2, with 9 bases fitting TRBD2. In germline, CDR1 is SGHRS, CDR2 YFSETQ. The CDR3 contains 16 residues. Unmatched junction bases numbered 7, after V lost 3 bases and J lost 4 bases. CDR3 nucleotides: TGCGCCAGCAGCTACGGCGGGAGGGCAGGCACCGGGGAGCTGTTTTTT. This translates into CASSYGGRAGTGELFF.

This chain connects TRBV4-2 to TRBJ2-5, with D tentatively TRBD2 (5 bases). The V gene's germline CDR1 is LGHNA and CDR2 YNFKEQ. The germline V and J ends were trimmed by 4 bases and 2 bases, with 11 bases remaining between them. The CDR3 sequence is 14 residues long. This chain's CDR3 is CASSLGTGQETQYF. Written as DNA, the CDR3 is TGTGCCAGCAGCCTTGGAACGGGACAAGAGACCCAGTACTTC.

This clone appeared once. The chain combines TRBV5-1 with TRBJ1-2; D is unclear. Germline V gene data show CDR1 as SGHRS and CDR2 as YFSETQ. The CDR3 contains 13 residues. Trimming shortened V by 4 bases and J by 3 bases, and 10 bases separated the two germline ends. CDR3 sequence reads: CASSEDGDYGYTF. The CDR3 DNA reads TGCGCCAGCAGCGAAGACGGGGACTATGGCTACACCTTC.

V is TRBV14 and J is TRBJ2-2; no reliable D call. The germline V gene has CDR1 SGHDN and CDR2 FVKESK. Trimming pared 0 bases from V and 5 bases from J, leaving 7 bases between. This CDR3 spans 14 amino acids. CDR3 coding DNA: TGTGCCAGCAGCCAAGAGTTGGGTACCGGGGAGCTGTTTTTT. Its translation is CASSQELGTGELFF.

This clone showed up just once. The chain employs TRBV7-9 and TRBJ1-1; a possible D gene is TRBD1 (5 bases). The CDR3 contains 14 residues. Per germline, CDR1 SEHNR and CDR2 FQNEAQ (reference sequence). V gave up 7 bases and J gave up 1 base, with 13 bases separating them. CDR3 residues: CASTHGQGNTEAFF. The CDR3 DNA is TGTGCCAGCACCCATGGTCAGGGGAACACTGAAGCTTTCTTT.

The chain uses TRBV13 and TRBJ2-5, with 8 bases lining up with TRBD1. The CDR3 is 15 residues long. CDR1 is PRHDT, CDR2 FYEKMQ, per germline (reference sequence). Trimming cost V 1 base and J 5 bases; bases outside gene matches: 6. The CDR3 region has the DNA TGTGCCAGCAGCTTAGCAGGGGGCGCGGGGGAGACCCAGTACTTC. This codes for CASSLAGGAGETQYF. The full variable domain, in which reference TRBV13 and TRBJ2-5 provide the parts outside the CDR3, is AAGVIQSPRHLIKEKRETATLKCYPIPRHDTVYWYQQGPGQDPQFLISFYEKMQSDKGSIPDRFSAQQFSDYHSELNMSSLELGDSALYFCASSLAGGAGETQYFGPGTRLLVL.

This chain connects TRBV6-6 to TRBJ2-7; 13 bases line up with TRBD2. The CDR3 contains 14 residues. V trimming: 6 bases; J trimming: 5 bases; junction bases outside the gene matches: 4. Germline V gives CDR1 MNHNY, CDR2 SVGAGI (reference sequence). CDR3 DNA: TGTGCCAGCAGGACTAGCGGGAGGAAAGACGAGCAGTACTTC. Amino acids: CASRTSGRKDEQYF.

This sequence joins TRBV6-5 and TRBJ2-7; 12 bases are a match to TRBD2. Germline CDR1 MNHEY, CDR2 SVGAGI. Unmatched junction bases numbered 4, after V lost 0 bases and J lost 4 bases. The CDR3 covers 16 residues. CDR3 amino acids: CASSYSTSGSVYEQYF. CDR3 DNA: TGTGCCAGCAGTTACTCGACTAGCGGGAGTGTTTACGAGCAGTACTTC.